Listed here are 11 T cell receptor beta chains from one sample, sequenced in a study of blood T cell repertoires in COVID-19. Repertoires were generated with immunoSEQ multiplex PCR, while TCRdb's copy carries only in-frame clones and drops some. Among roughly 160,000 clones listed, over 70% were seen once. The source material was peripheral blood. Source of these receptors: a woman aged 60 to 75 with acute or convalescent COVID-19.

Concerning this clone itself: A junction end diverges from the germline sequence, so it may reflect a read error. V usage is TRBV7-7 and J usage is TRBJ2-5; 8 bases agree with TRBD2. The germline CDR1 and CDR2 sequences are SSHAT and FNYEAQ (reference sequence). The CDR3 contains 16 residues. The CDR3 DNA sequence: TGTGCTAGCAGCTTAGGTTTGCGGGGGGCCCCTGGGACCCAGTACTTC. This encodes CASSLGLRGAPGTQYF.

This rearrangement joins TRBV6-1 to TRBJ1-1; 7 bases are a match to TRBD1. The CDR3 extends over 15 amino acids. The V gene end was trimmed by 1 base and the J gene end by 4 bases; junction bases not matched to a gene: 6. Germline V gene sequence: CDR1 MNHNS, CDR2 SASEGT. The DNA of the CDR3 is TGTGCCAGCAGTGAAGTTTATAGGGGGCTCACTGAAGCTTTCTTT. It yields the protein CASSEVYRGLTEAFF.

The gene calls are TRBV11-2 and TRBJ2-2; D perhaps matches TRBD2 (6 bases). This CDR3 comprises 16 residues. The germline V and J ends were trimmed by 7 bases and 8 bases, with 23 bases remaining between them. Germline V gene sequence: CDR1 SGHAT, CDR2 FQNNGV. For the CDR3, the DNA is TGTGCCAGCAAGTCCTTCGGGACGCCGGGGACTGGGGAGCTGTTTTTT. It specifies CASKSFGTPGTGELFF.

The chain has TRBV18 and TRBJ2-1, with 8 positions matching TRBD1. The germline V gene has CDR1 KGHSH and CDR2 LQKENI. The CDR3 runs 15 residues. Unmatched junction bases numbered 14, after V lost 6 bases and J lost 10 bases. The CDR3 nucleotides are TGTGCCAGCTCCGGCGGGACAGGTCGGCTCGGGGAGCAGTTCTTC. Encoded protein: CASSGGTGRLGEQFF.

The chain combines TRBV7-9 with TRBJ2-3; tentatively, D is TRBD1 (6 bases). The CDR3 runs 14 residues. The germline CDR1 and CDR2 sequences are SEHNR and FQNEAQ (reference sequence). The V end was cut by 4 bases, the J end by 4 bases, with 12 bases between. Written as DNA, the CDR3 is TGTGCCAGCAGCTGGAACACAGGGTCAGATACGCAGTATTTT. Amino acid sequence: CASSWNTGSDTQYF.

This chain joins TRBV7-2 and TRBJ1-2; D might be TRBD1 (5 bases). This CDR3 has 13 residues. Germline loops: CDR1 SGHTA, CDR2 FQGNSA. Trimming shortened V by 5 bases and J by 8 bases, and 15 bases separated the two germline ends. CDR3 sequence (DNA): TGTGCCAGCAGCCCCCGGCCTCAGGGAGGCTACACCTTC. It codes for CASSPRPQGGYTF.

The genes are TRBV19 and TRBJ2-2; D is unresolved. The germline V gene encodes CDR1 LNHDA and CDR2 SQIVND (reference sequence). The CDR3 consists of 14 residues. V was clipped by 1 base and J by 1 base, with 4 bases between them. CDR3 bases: TGTGCCAGTAGTATAGCCGGGAACACCGGGGAGCTGTTTTTT. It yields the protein CASSIAGNTGELFF.

In nucleotides, the CDR3 is TGTGCCAGCAGTGAATGGTCAGGGGTCTACGAGCAGTACTTC. It codes for CASSEWSGVYEQYF. The chain is built from TRBV2 and TRBJ2-7; D is perhaps TRBD1 (6 bases). The ends were cut back, 2 bases at V and 3 bases at J, with 11 bases in the middle. Germline V lookup: CDR1 SNHLY, CDR2 FYNNEI. The CDR3 sequence is 14 residues long.

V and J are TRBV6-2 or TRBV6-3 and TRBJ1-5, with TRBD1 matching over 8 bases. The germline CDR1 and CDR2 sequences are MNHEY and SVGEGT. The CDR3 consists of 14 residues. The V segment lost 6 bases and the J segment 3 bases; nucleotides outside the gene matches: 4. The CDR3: CASSAGQVNQPQHF. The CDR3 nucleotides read TGTGCCAGCAGCGCGGGACAGGTCAATCAGCCCCAGCATTTT.

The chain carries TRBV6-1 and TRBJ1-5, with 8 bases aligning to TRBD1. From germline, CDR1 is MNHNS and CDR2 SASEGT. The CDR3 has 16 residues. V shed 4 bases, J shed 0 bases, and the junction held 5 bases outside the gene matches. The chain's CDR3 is CASSAGTGLSNQPQHF. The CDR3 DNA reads TGTGCCAGCAGTGCCGGGACAGGTCTTAGCAATCAGCCCCAGCATTTT.

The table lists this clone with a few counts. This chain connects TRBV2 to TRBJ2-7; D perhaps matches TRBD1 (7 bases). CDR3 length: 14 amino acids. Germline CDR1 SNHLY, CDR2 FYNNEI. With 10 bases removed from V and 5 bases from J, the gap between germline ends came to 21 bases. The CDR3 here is CATDTRGRGDEQYF. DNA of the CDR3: TGTGCCACCGACACACGGGGCAGGGGGGACGAGCAGTACTTC.